The present T cell receptor beta chain was sequenced within a study of response to subunit inactivated influenza vaccine (dated by TCRdb to the late 2010s). Background for the entire study: Deep quantitative profiling of the T cell receptor repertoire was used in the study to follow responses to a trivalent subunit inactivated influenza vaccine. The study at large found these results: The authors suggested that each seasonal influenza vaccination may recruit only a limited number of new T cells.

There are 16 amino acids in the CDR3, from cysteine to phenylalanine inclusive. Only CDR3 DNA is held: 48 bases, read in frame from base 1. CDR1 is given as MGHRA and CDR2 as YSYEKL, both from the germline V gene. V was cut back by 3 bases and J by 4 bases, leaving a gap of 18 bases between them. Details on this clonotype: Its antigen is still unknown. No base-level quality is on record; no much larger clone is a single base apart.

The method behind the library was RT-PCR. The sample was run on an Illumina HiSeq 2500. Using fastp at Q25 and MiXCR, TCRdb reprocessed the public reads and kept productive beta chains. Duplicate CDR3 protein sequences are folded into a single record with the most common DNA and genes. This sample is represented by more than 400,000 distinct CDR3 sequences; about 7.2% of them were singletons. The top ten hold 10% to 15% of the sample. The TCR originated in a man aged 50 to 75 who received an inactivated influenza vaccine. Donor details come from another sample of the same person, matched by shared clones. The sequences come from PBMCs from blood, collected less than 30 months after vaccination. In this chain, TRBV4-1 is recombined with TRBJ2-5; 6 matching bases give a weak D call of TRBD1. The DNA is TGCGCCAGCAGCCATCCCGGACAGAATTTAGGAGAGACCCAGTACTTC. Translated, it gives CASSHPGQNLGETQYF.